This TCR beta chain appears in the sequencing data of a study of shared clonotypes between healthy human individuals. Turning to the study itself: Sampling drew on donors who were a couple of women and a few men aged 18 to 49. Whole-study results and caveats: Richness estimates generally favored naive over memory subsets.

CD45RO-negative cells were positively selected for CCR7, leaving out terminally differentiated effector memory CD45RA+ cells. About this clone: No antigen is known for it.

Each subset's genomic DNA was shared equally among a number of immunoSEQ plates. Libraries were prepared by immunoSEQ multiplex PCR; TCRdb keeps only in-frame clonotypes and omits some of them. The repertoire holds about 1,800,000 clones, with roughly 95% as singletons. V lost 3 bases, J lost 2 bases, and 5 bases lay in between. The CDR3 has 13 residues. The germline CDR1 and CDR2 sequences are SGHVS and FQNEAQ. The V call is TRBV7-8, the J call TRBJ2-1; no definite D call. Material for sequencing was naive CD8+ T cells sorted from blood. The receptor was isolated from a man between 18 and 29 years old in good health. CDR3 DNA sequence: TGTGCCAGCAGCTTTGTTGCCTACAATGAGCAGTTCTTC. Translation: CASSFVAYNEQFF.